This T cell receptor (beta chain) was retrieved from a study of CD8 T cells in Susac syndrome. Study overall: Clinical remission applied to fewer than ten sequenced Susac syndrome patients, and six had active disease. Treatment status at blood draw for the Susac syndrome patients was therapy-naive, corticosteroids, or intravenous immunoglobulin alone.

Study-level points and caveats: As the study acknowledged, the number of individuals in its TCR sequencing and HLA analysis was relatively small.

With regard to this clonotype: Antigen: not known.

Random hexamers were used to reverse transcribe the RNA input (about 0.45 to 1 ug). TCRdb re-analysed the immunoSEQ multiplex PCR reads in MiXCR, keeping a single row per CDR3 protein. The sample gives approximately 210,000 distinct CDR3 sequences, 94% of which show up once; over 0.15% is in the top ten. FACS enriched CD8+ TEMRA cells, while bulk CD8+ and CD4+ were negatively isolated. The V end lost 5 bases, the J end lost 0 bases, and 12 bases lay between the germline ends. This CDR3 is 14 amino acids long. Germline lookup yields CDR1 GTSNPN and CDR2 SVGIG (reference sequence). The V gene is TRBV30, the J gene TRBJ2-3, with D perhaps TRBD1 (5 bases). The sequence was collected from a human donor with Susac syndrome. Sequencing used CD4+ T cells from PBMCs. CDR3 coding DNA: TGTGCCTGGTCCCAGGGATCCAGCACAGATACGCAGTATTTT. Encoded protein: CAWSQGSSTDTQYF.